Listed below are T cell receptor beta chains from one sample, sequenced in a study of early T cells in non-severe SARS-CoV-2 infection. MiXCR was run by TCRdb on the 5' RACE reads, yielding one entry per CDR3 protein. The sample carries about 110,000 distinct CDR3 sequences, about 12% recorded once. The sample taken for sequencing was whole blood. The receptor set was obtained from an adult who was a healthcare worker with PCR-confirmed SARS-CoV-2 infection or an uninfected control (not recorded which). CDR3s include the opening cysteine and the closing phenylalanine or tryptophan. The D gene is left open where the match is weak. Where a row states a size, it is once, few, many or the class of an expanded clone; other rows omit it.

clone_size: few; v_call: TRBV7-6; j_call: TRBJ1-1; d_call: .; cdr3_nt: TGTGCCAGCAGCTTATTTTATAACACTGAAGCTTTCTTT; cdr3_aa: CASSLFYNTEAFF
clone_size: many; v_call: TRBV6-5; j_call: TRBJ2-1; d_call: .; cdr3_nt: TGTGCCAGCAGTTACTCGTTCTTGGGGACGGACAACTACAATGAGCAGTTCTTC; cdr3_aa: CASSYSFLGTDNYNEQFF
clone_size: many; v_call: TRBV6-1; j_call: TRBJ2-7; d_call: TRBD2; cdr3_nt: TGTGCCAGCATCATAACTAGCGGGGGCCCCAGATCCTACGAGCAGTACTTC; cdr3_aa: CASIITSGGPRSYEQYF
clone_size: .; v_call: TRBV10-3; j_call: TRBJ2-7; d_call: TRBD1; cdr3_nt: TGTGCCATCAGTGCCCCGGGACAGGGGTACGAGCAGTACTTC; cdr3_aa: CAISAPGQGYEQYF
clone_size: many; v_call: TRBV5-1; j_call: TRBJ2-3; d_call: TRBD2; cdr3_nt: TGCGCCAGCAGCTTAAGGACTAGCGGGGAGAATGCGCAGTATTTT; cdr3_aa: CASSLRTSGENAQYF
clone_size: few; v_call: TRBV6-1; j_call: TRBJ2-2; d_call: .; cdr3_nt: TGTGCCAGCACCAACCTCCCCGGGACCGTAAACACCGGGGAGCTGTTTTTT; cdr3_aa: CASTNLPGTVNTGELFF
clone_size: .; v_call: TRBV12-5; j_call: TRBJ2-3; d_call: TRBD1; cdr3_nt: TGTGCTAGTGGCAGGGGACAGGGTAGGACAGATACGCAGTATTTT; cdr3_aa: CASGRGQGRTDTQYF
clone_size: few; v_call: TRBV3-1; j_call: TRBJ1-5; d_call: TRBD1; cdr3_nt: TGTGCCAGCAGCTTCGGCGGGACAGGGAGAAATCAGCCCCAGCATTTT; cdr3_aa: CASSFGGTGRNQPQHF
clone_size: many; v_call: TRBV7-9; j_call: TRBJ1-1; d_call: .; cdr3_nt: TGTGCCAGCACGCCGGGCCACATGAACACTGAAGCTTTCTTT; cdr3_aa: CASTPGHMNTEAFF
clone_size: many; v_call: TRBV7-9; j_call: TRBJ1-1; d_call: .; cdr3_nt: TGTGCCAGCAGCCTCCGGGTCGCTGAAGCTTTCTTT; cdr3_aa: CASSLRVAEAFF
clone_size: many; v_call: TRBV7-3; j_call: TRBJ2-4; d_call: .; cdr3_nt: TGTGCCAGCAGCTCAGGACCGCGGGGAACCCAAAACATTCAGTACTTC; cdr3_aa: CASSSGPRGTQNIQYF
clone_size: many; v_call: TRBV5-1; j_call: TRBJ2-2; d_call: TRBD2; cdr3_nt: TGCGCCAGCAGCTTGCAATCTCTGGCTAGCGGGAGAAACACCGGGGAGCTGTTTTTT; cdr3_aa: CASSLQSLASGRNTGELFF
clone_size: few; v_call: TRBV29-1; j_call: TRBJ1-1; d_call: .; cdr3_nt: TGCAGCGTTGAATCCCTGAAGGGGAACACTGAAGCTTTCTTT; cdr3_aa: CSVESLKGNTEAFF
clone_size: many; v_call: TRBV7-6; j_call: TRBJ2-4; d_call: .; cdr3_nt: TGTGCCAGCAGCTTAGGACCCAGGGACATTCAGTACTTC; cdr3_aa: CASSLGPRDIQYF
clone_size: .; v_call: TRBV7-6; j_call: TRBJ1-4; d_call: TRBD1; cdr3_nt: TGTGCCAGCAGCTTAGTCCGGGACAGGTTTGAAAAACTGTTTTTT; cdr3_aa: CASSLVRDRFEKLFF